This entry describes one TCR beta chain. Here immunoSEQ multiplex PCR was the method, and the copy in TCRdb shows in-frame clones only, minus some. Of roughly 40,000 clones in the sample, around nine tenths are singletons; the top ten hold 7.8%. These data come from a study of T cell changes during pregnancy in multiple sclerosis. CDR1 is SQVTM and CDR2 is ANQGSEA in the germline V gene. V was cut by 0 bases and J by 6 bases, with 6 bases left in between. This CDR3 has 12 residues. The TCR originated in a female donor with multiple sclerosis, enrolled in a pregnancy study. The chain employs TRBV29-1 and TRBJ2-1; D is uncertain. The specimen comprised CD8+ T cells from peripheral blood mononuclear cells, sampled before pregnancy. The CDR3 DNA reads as TGCAGCGTTGAAGACCCCGGCAATGAGCAGTTCTTC. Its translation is CSVEDPGNEQFF.